Ten or more counts support the clone carrying this T cell receptor (beta chain). This sample is drawn from a study of CD8 T cells in ankylosing spondylitis. The CDR3 is made up of 12 amino acids. Germline V gene sequence: CDR1 DFQATT, CDR2 SNEGSKA (reference sequence). Trimming shortened V by 6 bases and J by 5 bases, and 14 bases separated the two germline ends. One entry per CDR3 protein results from TCRdb running MiXCR on the 5' RACE reads. The data show some 250,000 distinct CDR3 sequences, about 10% seen once. Sequencing was performed on blood, either unsorted or a sorted T cell fraction (not recorded which). The J gene is TRBJ2-7, the V gene TRBV20-1, with D perhaps matching TRBD2 (6 bases). This receptor was taken from a male donor with ankylosing spondylitis or in good health (not recorded which). The CDR3 protein is CSARHTSNEQYF. Here the CDR3 DNA reads TGCAGTGCGAGACACACTAGCAACGAGCAGTACTTC.